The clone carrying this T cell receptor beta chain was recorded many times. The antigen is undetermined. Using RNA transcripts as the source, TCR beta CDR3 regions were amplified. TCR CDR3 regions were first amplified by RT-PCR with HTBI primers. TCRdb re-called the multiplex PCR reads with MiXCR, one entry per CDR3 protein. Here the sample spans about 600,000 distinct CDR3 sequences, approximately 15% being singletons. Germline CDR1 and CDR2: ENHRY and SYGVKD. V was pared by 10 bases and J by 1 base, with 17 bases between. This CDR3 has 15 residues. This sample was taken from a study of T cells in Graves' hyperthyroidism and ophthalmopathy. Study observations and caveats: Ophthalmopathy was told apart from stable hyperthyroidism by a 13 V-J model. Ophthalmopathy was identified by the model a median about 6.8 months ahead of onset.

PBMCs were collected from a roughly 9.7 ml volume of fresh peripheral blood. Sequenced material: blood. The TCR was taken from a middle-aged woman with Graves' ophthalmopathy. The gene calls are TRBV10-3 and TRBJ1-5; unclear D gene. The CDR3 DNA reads TGTGCCACTCGGAAGGGTGGGATGAGCAATCAGCCCCAGCATTTT. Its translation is CATRKGGMSNQPQHF.